The 19 T cell receptor beta chains in this list originate from one sample, sequenced in a study of STAT5B mutations in CD4+ large granular lymphocyte leukemia (dated by TCRdb to between 2021 and 2022). The library relied on the immunoSEQ multiplex PCR assay. This immuneACCESS table, as held by TCRdb, lists in-frame sequences with V and J called but not all clones. Of the missing ones, under half trace to an unresolved V gene in checked studies; the others have no known cause. For this sample there are about 38,000 clones; more than 60% appear just once. The ten largest clones capture around 0.5% of the sample. Sequenced input: CD4+ T cells from blood buffy coats. The receptors originated from a human donor in good health.

The J gene is TRBJ2-1, the V gene TRBV9; the D gene is possibly TRBD1 (6 bases). The germline gives CDR1 SGDLS, CDR2 YYNGEE. The CDR3 spans 16 residues. The V gene lost 0 bases and the J gene lost 1 base, with 11 bases spanning the gap. The CDR3 nucleotides read TGTGCCAGCAGCGTAGGTGGGACACCTTCCTACAATGAGCAGTTCTTC. It codes for CASSVGGTPSYNEQFF.

The chain has TRBV5-1 and TRBJ1-2; D perhaps matches TRBD1 (6 bases). The ends were cut back, 1 base at V and 4 bases at J, with 17 bases in the middle. Germline V gene sequence: CDR1 SGHRS, CDR2 YFSETQ. CDR3 size: 16 residues. The CDR3 nucleotides are TGCGCCAGCAGCTTGTCACCAGGGACATCACCCTATGGCTACACCTTC. Amino acid sequence: CASSLSPGTSPYGYTF.

The chain employs TRBV5-3 and TRBJ1-1; 10 bases are shared with TRBD1. TRBV5-3 counts as an open reading frame of uncertain function. V trimming: 4 bases; J trimming: 10 bases; junction bases outside the gene matches: 10. This CDR3 region has 14 residues. The CDR3 DNA reads as TGTGCCAGAAGCCTTAATCGACAGGGGGCGGTAGCTTTCTTT. Its protein is CARSLNRQGAVAFF.

J is TRBJ1-1 and V is TRBV29-1; the match to TRBD1 covers 7 bases. V shed 5 bases, J shed 4 bases, and the junction held 10 bases outside the gene matches. The CDR3 covers 14 residues. Germline lookup yields CDR1 SQVTM and CDR2 ANQGSEA. CDR3 residues: CSVRVGGEITEAFF. The CDR3 nucleotides are TGCAGCGTTCGAGTAGGGGGCGAAATCACTGAAGCTTTCTTT.

This clone has just one count. The genes are TRBV19 and TRBJ2-5; no clear D gene. Between the trimmed V and J ends, which lost 4 bases and 7 bases, there was a span of 19 bases. From germline, CDR1 is LNHDA and CDR2 SQIVND (reference sequence). This CDR3 contains 15 residues. The CDR3 sequence: CASSSQSVGSGTQYF. CDR3 DNA sequence: TGTGCCAGTAGTAGTCAGTCCGTCGGTTCGGGGACCCAGTACTTC.

This chain joins TRBV5-4 and TRBJ2-2; TRBD2 matches 7 bases. CDR3 size: 16 residues. V dropped 2 bases and J dropped 7; count of bases not matched to a gene: 11. The V gene's germline CDR1 is SGHNT and CDR2 YYREEE (reference sequence). CDR3 DNA: TGTGCCAGCAGCTTTCCCCGGGGAGCGGGAATCGGGGAGCTGTTTTTT. It yields the protein CASSFPRGAGIGELFF.

V is TRBV19 and J is TRBJ1-2; 8 bases are shared with TRBD1. With 3 bases clipped from V and 4 bases from J, the junction kept 7 bases outside the gene matches. Germline V gene lookup returns CDR1 LNHDA and CDR2 SQIVND (reference sequence). CDR3 length: 15 amino acids. The CDR3 loop reads CASSMSGGISYGYTF. CDR3 coding DNA: TGTGCCAGTAGTATGTCAGGGGGCATAAGCTATGGCTACACCTTC.

This sequence joins TRBV2 and TRBJ2-1, with a possible D match to TRBD2 (5 bases). Trimming cost V 9 bases and J 7 bases, with 16 bases left between them. The germline CDR1 and CDR2 sequences are SNHLY and FYNNEI. CDR3 length: 13 residues. In DNA form, the CDR3 reads TGTGCCAGTCGACGGGGATTTCGGAATGAGCAGTTCTTC. Its translation is CASRRGFRNEQFF.

V gene TRBV6-6 combines with J gene TRBJ1-3, with D perhaps TRBD1 (5 bases). The CDR3 contains 14 residues. With 11 bases removed from V and 0 bases from J, the gap between germline ends came to 14 bases. The germline gives CDR1 MNHNY, CDR2 SVGAGI (reference sequence). CDR3 bases: TGTGCCGGAGGGGAGTGGGTCTCTGGAAACACCATATATTTT. Translating gives CAGGEWVSGNTIYF.

This clone was observed a few times. The V call is TRBV6-5, the J call TRBJ1-5; D is unclear. Germline lookup yields CDR1 MNHEY and CDR2 SVGAGI. Between the trimmed V and J ends, which lost 0 bases and 4 bases, there was a span of 7 bases. The CDR3 spans 14 residues. The CDR3 here is CASSYSSQNQPQHF. In DNA form, the CDR3 reads TGTGCCAGCAGTTACTCTTCGCAGAATCAGCCCCAGCATTTT.

The V and J genes are TRBV14 and TRBJ2-6; 7 bases match TRBD1. The CDR3 is made up of 17 amino acids. After removal of 4 bases from V and 2 bases from J, the junction contained 8 bases not matched to a gene. Germline CDR1 and CDR2: SGHDN and FVKESK. The CDR3 is CASSPRQGGAGANVLTF. CDR3 sequence (DNA): TGTGCCAGCAGCCCCCGACAGGGCGGTGCTGGGGCCAACGTCCTGACTTTC.

The chain joins TRBV11-2 to TRBJ2-3; no clear D gene. CDR1 and CDR2 (germline): SGHAT, FQNNGV. The CDR3 totals 13 residues. Trimming removed 6 bases at V and 5 bases at J, with 12 bases between. The CDR3 is CASSSGGKDTQYF. As DNA, the CDR3 is TGTGCCAGCAGTTCAGGCGGAAAAGATACGCAGTATTTT.

The chain combines TRBV6-5 with TRBJ2-7, with TRBD1 as a possible D gene (5 bases). The ends were cut back, 7 bases at V and 0 bases at J, with 10 bases in the middle. This CDR3 contains 13 residues. The germline CDR1 and CDR2 sequences are MNHEY and SVGAGI. This CDR3 is CASNQGYSYEQYF. In DNA, the CDR3 is TGTGCCAGCAATCAGGGATACTCCTACGAGCAGTACTTC.

The gene calls are TRBV11-3 and TRBJ2-5, with a weak D call TRBD1 (7 bases). In germline, CDR1 is SGHNT, CDR2 YENEEA. This CDR3 comprises 14 residues. V lost 5 bases, J lost 1 base, and 11 bases lay in between. The CDR3 here is CASSGGTAQETQYF. CDR3 nucleotides: TGTGCCAGCAGCGGGGGGACAGCCCAAGAGACCCAGTACTTC.

This clone occurred once. The CDR3 nucleotides read TGCGCCAGCAGCCAGTTCAGGGGAGTCAGCTCCTATAATTCACCCCTCCACTTT. This gives the protein CASSQFRGVSSYNSPLHF. J is TRBJ1-6 and V is TRBV4-1; possible D gene TRBD1, 6 bases. CDR1 is MGHRA, CDR2 YSYEKL, per germline. CDR3 length: 18 residues. V lost 3 bases to trimming and J lost 0 bases, with 15 bases between them.

The chain uses TRBV5-1 and TRBJ1-1, with D hard to call. This CDR3 comprises 14 residues. With 0 bases removed from V and 4 bases from J, the gap between germline ends came to 10 bases. Germline V gene lookup returns CDR1 SGHRS and CDR2 YFSETQ. The CDR3 spells CASSLALWVTEAFF. For the CDR3, the DNA is TGCGCCAGCAGCTTGGCCTTGTGGGTCACTGAAGCTTTCTTT. The entire variable domain, with the rest obtained from reference TRBV5-1 and TRBJ1-1, is as follows: KAGVTQTPRYLIKTRGQQVTLSCSPISGHRSVSWYQQTPGQGLQFLFEYFSETQRNKGNFPGRFSGRQFSNSRSEMNVSTLELGDSALYLCASSLALWVTEAFFGQGTRLTVV.

This chain links TRBV6-5 with TRBJ1-2; TRBD1 matches at 8 bases. Germline values: CDR1 MNHEY, CDR2 SVGAGI. The CDR3 spans 14 residues. Trimming took 5 bases from V and 8 from J; bases not matched to a gene: 10. The CDR3 loop reads CASSRQGPSEGYTF. For the CDR3, the DNA is TGTGCCAGCAGTCGACAGGGGCCATCGGAGGGCTACACCTTC.

The V call is TRBV7-2, the J call TRBJ2-4; TRBD1 agrees at 9 bases. Trimming at V came to 0 bases and at J to 1 base, leaving 1 base not matched to a gene. Germline V lookup: CDR1 SGHTA, CDR2 FQGNSA. CDR3 length: 16 amino acids. CDR3 region: CASSLATGGAKNIQYF. As DNA, the CDR3 is TGTGCCAGCAGCTTAGCGACAGGGGGGGCCAAAAACATTCAGTACTTC.

Only one count was recorded for this clone. The chain combines TRBV4-2 with TRBJ2-1; 7 nucleotides line up with TRBD1. Trimming cost V 0 bases and J 7 bases; bases outside gene matches: 6. CDR1 and CDR2 from the germline V gene are LGHNA and YNFKEQ. The CDR3 is 15 residues long. CDR3 coding DNA: TGTGCCAGCAGCCAAGAGTACAGGGGAGAGAATGAGCAGTTCTTC. Its translation is CASSQEYRGENEQFF.